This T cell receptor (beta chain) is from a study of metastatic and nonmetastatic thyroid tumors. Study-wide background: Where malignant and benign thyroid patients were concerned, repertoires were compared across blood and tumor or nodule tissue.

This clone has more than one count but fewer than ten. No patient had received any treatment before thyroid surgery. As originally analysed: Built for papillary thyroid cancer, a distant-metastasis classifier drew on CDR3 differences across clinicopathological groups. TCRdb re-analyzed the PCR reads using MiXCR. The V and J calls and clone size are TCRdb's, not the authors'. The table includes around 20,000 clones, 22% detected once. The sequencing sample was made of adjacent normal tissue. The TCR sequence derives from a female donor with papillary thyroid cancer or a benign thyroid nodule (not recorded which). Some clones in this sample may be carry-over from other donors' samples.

The CDR3 protein is CASSIGQATSNYGYTF. The DNA of the CDR3 is TGTGCCAGCAGTATTGGACAGGCTACCTCTAACTATGGCTACACCTTC. V and J are TRBV6-1 and TRBJ1-2; 7 positions match TRBD1. This CDR3 contains 16 residues. V lost 5 bases and J lost 0; bases outside the gene matches: 9. The germline V gene has CDR1 MNHNS and CDR2 SASEGT.